The 25 T cell receptor beta chains reported below all come from one sample, sequenced in a study of cytomegalovirus exposure and HLA in healthy donors. The repertoire was sequenced with immunoSEQ multiplex PCR; TCRdb's copy has only in-frame clones and lacks some. The data contain 75,000 to 85,000 clones, under 95% of them singletons. The specimen was PBMCs. The origin of the receptors is a man aged 25 to 45 in good health and CMV-seronegative.

The chain is built from TRBV27 and TRBJ2-1, with 7 bases that match TRBD2. Germline CDR1 and CDR2: MNHEY and SMNVEV (reference sequence). CDR3 length: 13 residues. Germline trimming cut 5 bases from V and 7 bases from J; bases unmatched to any gene: 5. CDR3 bases: TGTGCCAGCAGTGATGGGACTAATAATGAGCAGTTCTTC. As protein: CASSDGTNNEQFF.

The chain is built from TRBV10-1 and TRBJ1-3, with TRBD1 identical over 10 bases. The length of the CDR3 is 14 residues. Germline V gene lookup returns CDR1 WNHNN and CDR2 SYGVQD (reference sequence). The J segment lost 9 bases and the V segment lost 2 bases, leaving 4 bases of the junction unmatched. CDR3 loop: CASSEDRGLFTIYF. For the CDR3, the DNA is TGCGCCAGCAGTGAGGACAGGGGGCTCTTCACCATATATTTT.

This chain connects TRBV30 to TRBJ2-7, with no clear D. V was cut by 2 bases and J by 3 bases, with 5 bases left in between. Germline V gene data show CDR1 as GTSNPN and CDR2 as SVGIG (reference sequence). This CDR3 is 11 amino acids long. CDR3 nucleotide sequence: TGTGCCTGGAGTCTAATCTACGAGCAGTACTTC. Amino acids: CAWSLIYEQYF.

Regarding this clone: At one end, the junction sequence differs from germline, possibly due to a read error. This chain links TRBV28 with TRBJ1-1, with TRBD1 matching over 10 bases. The CDR3 sequence is 14 residues long. The germline V gene encodes CDR1 MDHEN and CDR2 SYDVKM. The DNA for the CDR3 is TGTGCCAGCAGTCTATGGACAGGGGGGACTGAAGCTTTCTTT. Translated: CASSLWTGGTEAFF.

This sequence joins TRBV7-2 and TRBJ1-1, with TRBD1 as a possible D gene (6 bases). V lost 1 base to trimming and J lost 6 bases, with 15 bases between them. The CDR3 consists of 15 residues. Germline CDR1 is SGHTA and CDR2 is FQGNSA. CDR3 loop: CASSLVQGLNAEAFF. In DNA form, the CDR3 reads TGTGCCAGCAGCTTAGTTCAGGGGTTAAACGCTGAAGCTTTCTTT.

This clone is a singleton in its sample. The chain uses TRBV6-6 and TRBJ2-1, with 9 bases lining up with TRBD2. J lost 10 bases, V lost 8 bases, and 12 bases had no gene match. This CDR3 is 14 amino acids long. From germline, CDR1 is MNHNY and CDR2 SVGAGI (reference sequence). The CDR3 DNA sequence: TGTGCCAGCGGGGAAAGCGGGAGGATGCCCGAGCAGTTCTTC. Its translation: CASGESGRMPEQFF.

This clone was counted a single time. This chain connects TRBV7-9 to TRBJ1-3, with 8 bases fitting TRBD1. In germline, CDR1 is SEHNR, CDR2 FQNEAQ (reference sequence). The V gene end was trimmed by 3 bases and the J gene end by 8 bases; junction bases not matched to a gene: 6. CDR3 length: 14 residues. CDR3 amino acids: CASSLSQGADTIYF. The CDR3 nucleotides are TGTGCCAGCAGCTTGTCCCAGGGGGCCGACACCATATATTTT.

The rearrangement joins TRBV28 to TRBJ1-5, with 8 nucleotides matching TRBD1. The CDR3 spans 15 residues. V trimming: 2 bases; J trimming: 7 bases; junction bases outside the gene matches: 7. Germline V gives CDR1 MDHEN, CDR2 SYDVKM. The CDR3 nucleotides are TGTGCCAGCAGTTTAGACAGGGGATCCGGACAGCCCCAGCATTTT. Translation: CASSLDRGSGQPQHF.

V usage is TRBV19 and J usage is TRBJ2-7, with 7 bases identical to TRBD1. In germline, CDR1 is LNHDA, CDR2 SQIVND (reference sequence). V gave up 5 bases and J gave up 7 bases; unmatched junction bases: 14. The CDR3 is 15 residues long. The DNA of the CDR3 is TGTGCCAGTAGTTTTAGGGGGCCAGACGGCTGGGAGCAGTACTTC. It specifies CASSFRGPDGWEQYF.

The V call is TRBV6-5, the J call TRBJ2-1, with TRBD2 matching over 11 bases. The CDR3 contains 15 residues. Per the germline V gene, CDR1 is MNHEY and CDR2 is SVGAGI. V was clipped by 6 bases and J by 8 bases; unmatched bases: 9. This CDR3 is CASSLTSGGRHEQFF. The DNA for the CDR3 is TGTGCCAGCAGCTTAACTAGCGGGGGACGACATGAGCAGTTCTTC.

V gene TRBV7-2 combines with J gene TRBJ1-6; 9 bases fit TRBD1. The CDR3 sequence is 16 residues long. Germline V CDR1 and CDR2: SGHTA, FQGNSA. V was clipped by 5 bases and J by 7 bases; unmatched bases: 9. CDR3 bases: TGTGCCAGCAGCCCCCGGACAGGGGCGGGGAATTCACCCCTCCACTTT. Translated: CASSPRTGAGNSPLHF.

The V call is TRBV11-3, the J call TRBJ2-5; D possibly corresponds to TRBD2 (5 bases). Germline V gene lookup returns CDR1 SGHNT and CDR2 YENEEA. V lost 2 bases to trimming and J lost 2 bases, with 6 bases between them. The CDR3 is 13 residues long. The CDR3 nucleotides read TGTGCCAGCAGCTTAAAGCGGCAAGAGACCCAGTACTTC. The encoded protein is CASSLKRQETQYF.

V usage is TRBV6-1 and J usage is TRBJ2-7; 14 positions match TRBD2. Germline V gene data show CDR1 as MNHNS and CDR2 as SASEGT. Trimming took 6 bases from V and 2 from J; bases not matched to a gene: 3. There are 15 residues in the CDR3. The CDR3 region is CASSPTSGGAYEQYF. The CDR3 DNA is TGTGCCAGCAGCCCGACTAGCGGGGGGGCCTACGAGCAGTACTTC.

J is TRBJ2-5 and V is TRBV14; 7 bases line up with TRBD2. Germline CDR1 SGHDN, CDR2 FVKESK. The CDR3 contains 16 residues. J gave up 2 bases and V 1 base, and 7 bases lay outside the gene matches. CDR3 coding DNA: TGTGCCAGCAGCCAAGCGGAACCTAGCGGACAAGAGACCCAGTACTTC. This encodes CASSQAEPSGQETQYF.

The rearrangement joins TRBV5-6 to TRBJ2-3, with TRBD2 matching 14 bases. CDR1 and CDR2 from the germline V gene are SGHDT and YYEEEE. After removal of 8 bases from V and 1 base from J, the junction contained 3 bases not matched to a gene. The CDR3 spans 15 residues. The CDR3, as DNA: TGTGCCAGGGGACTAGCGGGGGTTGGCACAGATACGCAGTATTTT. This sequence encodes CARGLAGVGTDTQYF.

V gene TRBV7-8 combines with J gene TRBJ2-5; maybe TRBD2 (6 bases). The CDR3 is 16 amino acids. V was clipped by 1 base and J by 1 base, with 13 bases between them. The germline gives CDR1 SGHVS, CDR2 FQNEAQ. The CDR3 bases are TGTGCCAGCAGCTTAGGATTTGGCGGGGTCCAAGAGACCCAGTACTTC. Translation gives CASSLGFGGVQETQYF.

J is TRBJ1-2 and V is TRBV5-1, with a possible D match to TRBD1 (6 bases). CDR3 length: 16 amino acids. V was cut by 0 bases and J by 1 base, with 13 bases left in between. The germline V gene encodes CDR1 SGHRS and CDR2 YFSETQ. The CDR3 reads CASSLAEQGNNYGYTF. CDR3 nucleotide sequence: TGCGCCAGCAGCTTGGCCGAGCAGGGGAATAACTATGGCTACACCTTC.

V is TRBV7-9 and J is TRBJ1-2, with no clear D. From germline, CDR1 is SEHNR and CDR2 FQNEAQ (reference sequence). This CDR3 region has 13 residues. Trimming cost V 1 base and J 3 bases, with 6 bases left between them. The chain's CDR3 is CASSLVQDYGYTF. In DNA form, the CDR3 reads TGTGCCAGCAGCTTAGTCCAGGACTATGGCTACACCTTC.

The gene calls are TRBV19 and TRBJ2-5, with 8 bases matching TRBD1. From germline, CDR1 is LNHDA and CDR2 SQIVND (reference sequence). With 4 bases clipped from V and 5 bases from J, the junction kept 6 bases outside the gene matches. The CDR3 runs to 14 residues. CDR3 region: CASSNVRGQETQYF. The DNA for the CDR3 is TGTGCCAGTAGTAACGTCAGGGGGCAGGAGACCCAGTACTTC.

This chain connects TRBV19 to TRBJ1-1; TRBD1 is a possible D gene (6 bases). The CDR3 loop spans 12 amino acids. V was clipped by 4 bases and J by 4 bases, with 7 bases between them. The germline CDR1 and CDR2 sequences are LNHDA and SQIVND (reference sequence). The CDR3 spells CASSRGLTEAFF. As DNA, the CDR3 is TGTGCCAGTAGTAGGGGGCTCACTGAAGCTTTCTTT.

The chain carries TRBV27 and TRBJ2-5; 7 positions agree with TRBD2. CDR3 length equals 15 residues. J lost 4 bases, V lost 7 bases, and 12 bases had no gene match. The germline V gene encodes CDR1 MNHEY and CDR2 SMNVEV (reference sequence). The CDR3 bases are TGTGCCAGCATTAGTATAGGACTAGGCGGAGAGACCCAGTACTTC. Its protein is CASISIGLGGETQYF.

The chain combines TRBV5-4 with TRBJ1-5, with 9 bases fitting TRBD1. With 7 bases clipped from V and 4 bases from J, the junction kept 6 bases outside the gene matches. Germline CDR1 is SGHNT and CDR2 is YYREEE (reference sequence). The CDR3 extends over 14 amino acids. For the CDR3, the DNA is TGTGCCAGCTCCCGGGACAGGGAAAATCAGCCCCAGCATTTT. This codes for CASSRDRENQPQHF.

The chain is built from TRBV5-1 and TRBJ2-7, with a possible D match to TRBD2 (5 bases). The germline gives CDR1 SGHRS, CDR2 YFSETQ. This CDR3 contains 16 residues. Trimming shortened V by 0 bases and J by 5 bases, and 18 bases separated the two germline ends. CDR3 nucleotides: TGCGCCAGCAGCTTGGCTAATGTGAACGAGGGCCACGAGCAGTACTTC. Translation: CASSLANVNEGHEQYF.

The V and J genes are TRBV30 and TRBJ2-3; no clear D gene. Germline V gives CDR1 GTSNPN, CDR2 SVGIG (reference sequence). The CDR3 runs to 15 residues. Between the trimmed V and J ends, which lost 0 bases and 2 bases, there was a span of 12 bases. The CDR3 DNA reads as TGTGCCTGGAGTGTAAGCATATCCTTCACAGATACGCAGTATTTT. Encoded protein: CAWSVSISFTDTQYF.

CDR3 residues: CASSLSGLAGAREQFF. DNA for the CDR3: TGTGCCAGCAGTTTATCCGGGCTAGCGGGAGCGCGTGAGCAGTTCTTC. The chain couples TRBV27 to TRBJ2-1; 10 bases map to TRBD2. V gave up 0 bases and J gave up 9 bases; unmatched junction bases: 8. Germline V gene data show CDR1 as MNHEY and CDR2 as SMNVEV (reference sequence). CDR3 length: 16 residues.